The 14 T cell receptor beta chains below come from one sample, sequenced in a study of radiotherapy plus CTLA-4 blockade in lung cancer. TCRdb's copy holds only in-frame clones and misses some; the assay was immunoSEQ multiplex PCR. The repertoire holds 70,000 to 90,000 clones, with around 73% as singletons. Sequenced here: peripheral blood, sampled from a patient treated with radiotherapy plus ipilimumab. These receptors all stem from a human donor with non-small cell lung cancer who had a complete response to radiotherapy plus ipilimumab.

V is TRBV28 and J is TRBJ1-5; D is undetermined. V lost 8 bases and J 11 bases, leaving 16 bases between the germline ends. The CDR3 extends over 12 amino acids. Germline assignment: CDR1 MDHEN and CDR2 SYDVKM. The CDR3 sequence is CASGDPAETQHF. The CDR3 DNA follows: TGTGCCAGCGGAGATCCGGCCGAGACCCAGCATTTT.

This clone has a handful of counts. One junction end disagrees with the germline gene, perhaps due to a read error. The rearrangement uses TRBV7-7 and TRBJ1-5; D is unclear. CDR3 length equals 13 residues. Germline lookup yields CDR1 SSHAT and CDR2 FNYEAQ (reference sequence). The CDR3, as DNA: TGTGCTAGCAGCTCAGAACTCAATCAGCCCCAGCATTTT. This sequence encodes CASSSELNQPQHF.

This chain joins TRBV6-5 and TRBJ1-3; 8 nucleotides match TRBD1. Germline CDR1 is MNHEY and CDR2 is SVGAGI. V lost 7 bases, J lost 2 bases, and 7 bases stayed unmatched. The CDR3 loop spans 15 amino acids. The CDR3 sequence: CASTAGQGPGNTIYF. CDR3 nucleotide sequence: TGTGCCAGCACGGCAGGACAGGGTCCTGGAAACACCATATATTTT.

The CDR3 bases are TGTGCCAGCAGCTCGGAGCCCCGCAGGGAGACCCAGTACTTC. This encodes CASSSEPRRETQYF. The V gene is TRBV7-9, the J gene TRBJ2-5; no definite D call. CDR3 size: 14 residues. Germline V gene lookup returns CDR1 SEHNR and CDR2 FQNEAQ (reference sequence). Trimming removed 4 bases at V and 5 bases at J, with 14 bases between. The whole variable domain, filled in from reference TRBV7-9 and TRBJ2-5, reads DTGVSQNPRHKITKRGQNVTFRCDPISEHNRLYWYRQTLGQGPEFLTYFQNEAQLEKSRLLSDRFSAERPKGSFSTLEIQRTEQGDSAMYLCASSSEPRRETQYFGPGTRLLVL.

This sequence joins TRBV11-3 and TRBJ2-5; 7 bases are a match to TRBD1. Germline CDR1 reads SGHNT; CDR2 reads YENEEA. J was trimmed by 5 bases and V by 1 base; bases with no gene match: 7. The CDR3 has 15 amino acids. This chain's CDR3 is CASSLVKGAGETQYF. The CDR3 DNA reads TGTGCCAGCAGCTTAGTTAAGGGGGCAGGGGAGACCCAGTACTTC. The variable domain in full, with the rest retrieved from reference TRBV11-3 and TRBJ2-5, is EAGVVQSPRYKIIEKKQPVAFWCNPISGHNTLYWYLQNLGQGPELLIRYENEEAVDDSQLPKDRFSAERLKGVDSTLKIQPAELGDSAVYLCASSLVKGAGETQYFGPGTRLLVL.

The rearrangement links TRBV28 to TRBJ2-1, with D perhaps TRBD2 (6 bases). Trimming stripped 9 bases from V and 8 bases from J, with 17 bases between. Germline V gives CDR1 MDHEN, CDR2 SYDVKM. The CDR3 is 13 residues long. In DNA, the CDR3 is TGTGCCAGTAGACTAGGTCTTCACCATGAGCAGTTCTTC. Residues: CASRLGLHHEQFF. Supplemented by reference TRBV28 and TRBJ2-1, the full variable domain reads DVKVTQSSRYLVKRTGEKVFLECVQDMDHENMFWYRQDPGLGLRLIYFSYDVKMKEKGDIPEGYSVSREKKERFSLILESASTNQTSMYLCASRLGLHHEQFFGPGTRLTVL.

This chain connects TRBV7-9 to TRBJ1-2, with D maybe TRBD1 (5 bases). The germline gives CDR1 SEHNR, CDR2 FQNEAQ (reference sequence). The CDR3 is 14 residues long. The V and J ends lost 0 bases and 7 bases respectively, with 12 bases between them. DNA of the CDR3: TGTGCCAGCAGCTTAGCGGCAGGGTTCAGTGGCTACACCTTC. Its protein is CASSLAAGFSGYTF.

This clone was counted a few times. The V and J genes are TRBV6-6 and TRBJ2-7; possibly TRBD1 for D (5 bases). Trimming stripped 0 bases from V and 1 base from J, with 10 bases between. CDR1 and CDR2 from the germline V gene are MNHNY and SVGAGI (reference sequence). The CDR3 is 15 amino acids. Written as DNA, the CDR3 is TGTGCCAGCAGTTACTCGACTGGGGCTTCCTACGAGCAGTACTTC. This gives the protein CASSYSTGASYEQYF.

The chain is built from TRBV10-3 and TRBJ1-2; D is uncertain. Per germline, CDR1 ENHRY and CDR2 SYGVKD. The CDR3 has 12 amino acids. With 5 bases removed from V and 6 bases from J, the gap between germline ends came to 10 bases. The CDR3 DNA is TGTGCCATCAGTCCCGACGGTAATGGCTACACCTTC. Protein: CAISPDGNGYTF.

This chain connects TRBV19 to TRBJ2-1, with 10 positions matching TRBD2. V was pared by 7 bases and J by 3 bases, with 12 bases of the junction left unmatched. The CDR3 contains 17 residues. CDR1 is LNHDA and CDR2 is SQIVND in the germline V gene (reference sequence). The CDR3 protein is CASTPTGLAGVYNEQFF. The CDR3 DNA is TGTGCCAGTACCCCCACTGGGCTAGCGGGAGTCTACAATGAGCAGTTCTTC.

The chain recombines TRBV5-6 with TRBJ2-2; D call uncertain. CDR3 length equals 13 residues. Looked up from germline, CDR1 is SGHDT and CDR2 is YYEEEE. Trimming removed 3 bases at V and 1 base at J, with 4 bases between. The CDR3 sequence: CASSSRNTGELFF. Written as DNA, the CDR3 is TGTGCCAGCAGCTCCAGGAACACCGGGGAGCTGTTTTTT. Full variable domain (missing parts from reference TRBV5-6 and TRBJ2-2): DAGVTQSPTHLIKTRGQQVTLRCSPKSGHDTVSWYQQALGQGPQFIFQYYEEEERQRGNFPDRFSGHQFPNYSSELNVNALLLGDSALYLCASSSRNTGELFFGEGSRLTVL.

This clone was observed once. The rearrangement joins TRBV5-1 to TRBJ1-1; TRBD1 is a possible D gene (6 bases). V was cut by 6 bases and J by 4 bases, with 22 bases left in between. CDR1 SGHRS and CDR2 YFSETQ come from the germline V gene. CDR3 length equals 16 residues. The CDR3 DNA reads as TGCGCCAGCATCCGATATATGGGGGCAGGTGTCACTGAAGCTTTCTTT. Its protein product is CASIRYMGAGVTEAFF.

The genes are TRBV5-1 and TRBJ2-5, with D maybe TRBD2 (5 bases). Between the trimmed V and J ends, which lost 4 bases and 2 bases, there was a span of 12 bases. From germline, CDR1 is SGHRS and CDR2 YFSETQ. The CDR3 totals 14 residues. The chain's CDR3 is CASSPMTGQETQYF. Written as DNA, the CDR3 is TGCGCCAGCAGCCCCATGACGGGACAAGAGACCCAGTACTTC.

Note on this clone: One end of the junction varies from germline; a read error may be responsible. This chain uses TRBV7-7 with TRBJ2-1; a weak D match, TRBD1 (6 bases). The CDR3 is made up of 13 amino acids. From germline, CDR1 is SSHAT and CDR2 FNYEAQ (reference sequence). The CDR3 region is CASSLNRENEQFF. The CDR3 bases are TGTGCTAGCAGCTTAAACAGGGAAAATGAGCAGTTCTTC.